These 27 T cell receptor beta chains were sequenced from one sample in a study of blood T cell repertoires in COVID-19. Profiled with immunoSEQ multiplex PCR; TCRdb holds only in-frame clones, not every one. The table lists 200,000 to 300,000 clones, 90% of them singletons. Sequencing was performed on PBMCs or T cells enriched from blood (not recorded which). Receptor source: a man aged 45 to 65 who had been exposed to COVID-19.

V is TRBV12-5 and J is TRBJ1-5; a possible D gene is TRBD1 (5 bases). The CDR3 sequence is 15 residues long. V was pared by 1 base and J by 8 bases, with 15 bases between. The germline CDR1 and CDR2 sequences are LGHNT and FRNRAP. CDR3 nucleotide sequence: TGTGCTAGTGGTTTGGCCCGGGGGGGTACAGAGCCCCAGCATTTT. As protein: CASGLARGGTEPQHF.

This rearrangement joins TRBV19 to TRBJ2-4, with TRBD1 as a possible D gene (6 bases). Per the germline V gene, CDR1 is LNHDA and CDR2 is SQIVND (reference sequence). This CDR3 contains 13 residues. Trimming pared 3 bases from V and 8 bases from J, leaving 11 bases between. The CDR3 here is CASSIFRGDIQYF. Here the CDR3 DNA reads TGTGCCAGTAGTATCTTCAGGGGTGACATTCAGTACTTC.

The chain employs TRBV6-5 and TRBJ2-7, with D possibly matching TRBD1 (6 bases). Trimming removed 6 bases at V and 7 bases at J, with 19 bases between. CDR1 and CDR2 (germline): MNHEY, SVGAGI. CDR3 length: 14 amino acids. CDR3: CASRGQLGALEQYV. CDR3 sequence (DNA): TGTGCCAGCAGAGGACAGTTAGGGGCGCTTGAGCAGTACGTC.

This rearrangement joins TRBV5-1 to TRBJ2-7, with a possible D match to TRBD1 (6 bases). Germline lookup yields CDR1 SGHRS and CDR2 YFSETQ. Trimming stripped 2 bases from V and 6 bases from J, with 9 bases between. The CDR3 covers 12 residues. CDR3 DNA sequence: TGCGCCAGCAGCTTTTTAGGGGGCGAGCAGTACTTC. Protein product: CASSFLGGEQYF.

CDR3 sequence: CASSLAPGRDYGYTF. The CDR3 nucleotides read TGCGCCAGCAGCTTGGCCCCGGGGAGGGACTATGGCTACACCTTC. The chain is built from TRBV5-1 and TRBJ1-2; no clear D. Trimming stripped 0 bases from V and 3 bases from J, with 12 bases between. CDR3 length: 15 residues. Looked up from germline, CDR1 is SGHRS and CDR2 is YFSETQ.

In this sample, this clone turned up once. CDR3 amino acids: CASSYPRYSYEQYV. CDR3 nucleotide sequence: TGTGCCAGCAGTTACCCCCGGTATTCTTACGAGCAGTACGTC. The chain carries TRBV6-8 and TRBJ2-7, with no clear D. The CDR3 contains 14 residues. Trimming pared 2 bases from V and 4 bases from J, leaving 12 bases between. Per germline, CDR1 MNHGY and CDR2 SAAAGT.

This chain links TRBV4-1 with TRBJ2-5; the D gene is possibly TRBD2 (6 bases). CDR3 size: 16 residues. Germline-derived CDR1 and CDR2 are MGHRA and YSYEKL. The germline V and J ends were trimmed by 3 bases and 2 bases, with 16 bases remaining between them. The CDR3 is CASSHHGGSVQETQYF. CDR3 nucleotide sequence: TGCGCCAGCAGCCACCACGGGGGTTCTGTGCAAGAGACCCAGTACTTC.

The chain has TRBV6-5 and TRBJ2-1; no clear D gene. V lost 7 bases to trimming and J lost 4 bases, with 11 bases between them. The CDR3 spans 13 residues. Germline V lookup: CDR1 MNHEY, CDR2 SVGAGI. CDR3 coding DNA: TGTGCCAGCACCACTCCTCTATACAATGAGCAGTTCTTC. Amino acids: CASTTPLYNEQFF.

The chain is built from TRBV7-3 and TRBJ1-1; maybe TRBD1 (5 bases). Germline-derived CDR1 and CDR2 are SGHTA and FQGTGA. V was clipped by 3 bases and J by 3 bases, with 14 bases between them. The CDR3 loop spans 15 amino acids. CDR3 DNA: TGTGCCAGCAGCTTGGGAGGGTCGGGGGACACTGAAGCTTTCTTT. It translates to CASSLGGSGDTEAFF.

J is TRBJ2-3 and V is TRBV12-3 or TRBV12-4; D may be TRBD2 (5 bases). The CDR3 is made up of 13 amino acids. The V and J ends lost 2 bases and 4 bases respectively, with 7 bases between them. The CDR3 DNA follows: TGTGCCAGCAGTTTACTAGCTTCAGATACGCAGTATTTT. Translation: CASSLLASDTQYF.

This clone was detected once. The chain recombines TRBV30 with TRBJ1-5; 10 bases are shared with TRBD1. Germline lookup yields CDR1 GTSNPN and CDR2 SVGIG (reference sequence). This CDR3 is 13 amino acids long. V shed 5 bases, J shed 5 bases, and the junction held 3 bases outside the gene matches. The CDR3 spells CAWETGGHQPQHF. CDR3 DNA: TGTGCCTGGGAGACAGGGGGCCATCAGCCCCAGCATTTT.

This clone was detected once. The chain is built from TRBV19 and TRBJ2-4, with TRBD2 identical over 7 bases. V shed 10 bases, J shed 0 bases, and the junction held 9 bases outside the gene matches. CDR1 and CDR2 (germline): LNHDA, SQIVND (reference sequence). This CDR3 region has 15 residues. DNA of the CDR3: TGTGCCAACCCGGGGAGGGAGGGAGCCAAAAACATTCAGTACTTC. Protein product: CANPGREGAKNIQYF.

This rearrangement joins TRBV11-3 to TRBJ2-3; D ambiguous. Germline lookup yields CDR1 SGHNT and CDR2 YENEEA. V was pared by 1 base and J by 0 bases, with 8 bases between. The CDR3 consists of 15 residues. CDR3 region: CASSLGQISTDTQYF. The CDR3 DNA follows: TGTGCCAGCAGCTTAGGGCAGATTAGCACAGATACGCAGTATTTT. Combining the CDR3 with reference TRBV11-3 and TRBJ2-3 gives the whole variable domain EAGVVQSPRYKIIEKKQPVAFWCNPISGHNTLYWYLQNLGQGPELLIRYENEEAVDDSQLPKDRFSAERLKGVDSTLKIQPAELGDSAVYLCASSLGQISTDTQYFGPGTRLTVL.

The chain links TRBV5-4 to TRBJ2-7, with a tentative D call TRBD2 (5 bases). CDR1 is SGHNT, CDR2 YYREEE, per germline (reference sequence). V gave up 4 bases and J gave up 5 bases, with 16 bases separating them. The CDR3 extends over 14 amino acids. CDR3 sequence (DNA): TGTGCCAGCAGCCCGGGAAGCCGGTCGCACGAGCAGTACTTC. Translation gives CASSPGSRSHEQYF.

The chain couples TRBV29-1 to TRBJ1-4; TRBD1 is a possible D gene (6 bases). Germline CDR1 SQVTM, CDR2 ANQGSEA. Deletions cut 4 bases from V and 8 bases from J, with 11 bases between. The CDR3 has 12 residues. CDR3 protein: CSVGTGNEKLFF. CDR3 coding DNA: TGCAGCGTTGGAACAGGGAACGAAAAACTGTTTTTT.

The chain couples TRBV12-3 or TRBV12-4 to TRBJ1-2; D ambiguous. With 6 bases removed from V and 9 bases from J, the gap between germline ends came to 17 bases. The CDR3 consists of 13 residues. For the CDR3, the DNA is TGTGCCAGCAGCGAACAGAATAGATGGCGCTACACCTTC. Translating it yields CASSEQNRWRYTF.

The chain joins TRBV20-1 to TRBJ2-3; D ambiguous. In germline, CDR1 is DFQATT, CDR2 SNEGSKA (reference sequence). Trimming left V 3 bases short and J 1 base short, with 8 bases between. This CDR3 comprises 13 residues. CDR3: CSASDPGTDTQYF. The CDR3 bases are TGCAGTGCTAGTGACCCGGGCACAGATACGCAGTATTTT.

In the case of this clone: This same CDR3 is encoded by further DNA sequences in the sample. V is TRBV2 and J is TRBJ2-2; 8 bases fit TRBD2. With 4 bases clipped from V and 4 bases from J, the junction kept 2 bases outside the gene matches. The CDR3 covers 14 residues. Germline assignment: CDR1 SNHLY and CDR2 FYNNEI. CDR3 in amino acids: CASSAGLGTGELFF. The DNA for the CDR3 is TGTGCCAGCAGTGCGGGACTAGGCACCGGGGAGCTGTTTTTT.

V and J are TRBV2 and TRBJ2-4; 8 nucleotides match TRBD1. CDR3 size: 14 residues. Looked up from germline, CDR1 is SNHLY and CDR2 is FYNNEI. The trim removed 4 bases at V and 2 bases at J, leaving 1 base unmatched. CDR3 sequence: CASSGTGTKNIQYF. DNA for the CDR3: TGTGCCAGCAGTGGGACAGGGACCAAAAACATTCAGTACTTC.

This clone was detected only a few times. This chain uses TRBV10-3 with TRBJ2-7; the match to TRBD2 covers 13 bases. This CDR3 is 16 amino acids long. V shed 6 bases, J shed 3 bases, and the junction held 8 bases outside the gene matches. Germline lookup yields CDR1 ENHRY and CDR2 SYGVKD. The CDR3 DNA follows: TGTGCCATCAGCCCCGGGACTAGCGGGATGTTCTACGAGCAGTACGTC. Translated: CAISPGTSGMFYEQYV.

This clone was found once. The CDR3 is CASSQGAPRTDTQYF. CDR3 DNA: TGCGCCAGCAGTCAGGGGGCCCCTCGCACAGATACGCAGTATTTT. The chain joins TRBV5-1 to TRBJ2-3; TRBD1 aligns across 8 bases. Germline CDR1 reads SGHRS; CDR2 reads YFSETQ. Germline trimming cut 5 bases from V and 1 base from J; bases unmatched to any gene: 6. The CDR3 runs to 15 residues.

This chain uses TRBV24-1 with TRBJ1-2; D not certain. The germline V gene encodes CDR1 KGHDR and CDR2 SFDVKD. The CDR3 is 14 amino acids. Trimming took 2 bases from V and 8 from J, leaving 14 bases between them. CDR3 bases: TGTGCCACCAGTGATTCTGGGTCAGGCGAGGGCTACACCTTC. Its translation: CATSDSGSGEGYTF.

The genes are TRBV11-3 and TRBJ1-1; D ambiguous. CDR1 is SGHNT, CDR2 YENEEA, per germline. Trimming took 3 bases from V and 2 from J, leaving 7 bases between them. The CDR3 consists of 13 residues. CDR3 region: CASSFFRNTEAFF. As DNA, the CDR3 is TGTGCCAGCAGCTTCTTCAGAAACACTGAAGCTTTCTTT.

This chain uses TRBV6-1 with TRBJ1-2; D gene ambiguous. Germline V gene lookup returns CDR1 MNHNS and CDR2 SASEGT. Trimming took off 2 bases at V and 4 bases at J, with 11 bases between the two ends. CDR3 length equals 14 residues. For the CDR3, the DNA is TGTGCCAGCAGTGAAAGCGCCGGGGTCTATGGCTACACCTTC. It is translated as CASSESAGVYGYTF.

This chain links TRBV10-1 with TRBJ1-2; 7 nucleotides line up with TRBD1. J was trimmed by 0 bases and V by 7 bases; bases with no gene match: 17. The CDR3 length is 18 residues. Per the germline V gene, CDR1 is WNHNN and CDR2 is SYGVQD (reference sequence). The CDR3 is CASKIFGGGAKANYGYTF. Here the CDR3 DNA reads TGCGCCAGCAAGATCTTCGGAGGGGGCGCTAAAGCTAACTATGGCTACACCTTC.

V gene TRBV2 combines with J gene TRBJ1-2, with 8 nucleotides matching TRBD1. The V gene end was trimmed by 9 bases and the J gene end by 7 bases; junction bases not matched to a gene: 4. The CDR3 extends over 11 amino acids. In germline, CDR1 is SNHLY, CDR2 FYNNEI. The CDR3 nucleotides read TGTGCCAGAGACAGGGGTAGTGGCTACACCTTC. Translating gives CARDRGSGYTF.

Here the CDR3 reads CASQLAGGFYEQFF. In DNA form, the CDR3 reads TGTGCCAGTCAACTAGCGGGGGGCTTTTACGAGCAGTTCTTC. The rearrangement links TRBV7-3 to TRBJ2-1; 12 nucleotides agree with TRBD2. CDR1 and CDR2 from the germline V gene are SGHTA and FQGTGA. The CDR3 contains 14 residues. J was trimmed by 10 bases and V by 9 bases; bases with no gene match: 10.